This TCR beta chain came from a study of CD8 T cells in Susac syndrome. Reverse transcription used roughly 0.45 to 1 ug RNA and random hexamers. TCR beta CDR3 was amplified by immunoSEQ multiplex PCR. This amplification extended across 54 Vbeta and 13 Jbeta segments. In TCRdb, the immunoSEQ multiplex PCR reads were re-called with MiXCR into one record per CDR3 protein. The sample yields some 450,000 distinct CDR3 sequences, about 85% seen once. The CDR3 loop spans 15 amino acids. V trimming: 6 bases; J trimming: 2 bases; junction bases outside the gene matches: 9. Germline CDR1 and CDR2: SNHLY and FYNNEI.

Sequenced sample: CD8+ T cells from PBMCs. The rearrangement links TRBV2 to TRBJ2-7; 8 bases are shared with TRBD2. This clonotype was obtained from a human donor with multiple sclerosis. The CDR3 DNA reads as TGTGCCAGCAGCAAAGGCAGCGGGAGTGCCTACGAGCAGTACTTC. This gives the protein CASSKGSGSAYEQYF.